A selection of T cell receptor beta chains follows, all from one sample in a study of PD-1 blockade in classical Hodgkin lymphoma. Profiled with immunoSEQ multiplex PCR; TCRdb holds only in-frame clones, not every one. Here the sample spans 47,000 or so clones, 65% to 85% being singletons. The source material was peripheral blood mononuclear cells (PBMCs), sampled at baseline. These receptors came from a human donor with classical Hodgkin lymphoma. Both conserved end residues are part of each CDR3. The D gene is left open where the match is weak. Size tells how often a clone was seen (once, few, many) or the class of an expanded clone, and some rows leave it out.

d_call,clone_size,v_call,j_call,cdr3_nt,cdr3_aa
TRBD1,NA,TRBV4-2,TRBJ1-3,TGTGCCAGCAGCCCACCTGGACAGGGTGAAAACACCATATATTTT,CASSPPGQGENTIYF
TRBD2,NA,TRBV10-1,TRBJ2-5,TGCGCCAGCAGTGAGTCACTAGCGGGGGGCACGGAGACCCAGTACTTC,CASSESLAGGTETQYF
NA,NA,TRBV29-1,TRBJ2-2,TGCAGCGTTGGGCTTTCTAGTGTGACCGGGGAGCTGTTTTTT,CSVGLSSVTGELFF
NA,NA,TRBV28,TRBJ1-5,TGTGCCAGCAGTATCGGACGACATAGCAATCAGCCCCAGCATTTT,CASSIGRHSNQPQHF
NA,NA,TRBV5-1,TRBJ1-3,TGCGCCAGCAGCTTGTCAGGGAGTCTCTCTGGAAACACCATATATTTT,CASSLSGSLSGNTIYF
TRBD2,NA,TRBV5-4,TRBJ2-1,TGTGCCAGCAGCTTGGATCCCACAGCGGGAGGTTTAGAGCAGTTCTTC,CASSLDPTAGGLEQFF
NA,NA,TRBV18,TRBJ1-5,TGTGCCAGCTCACCCGCGGGTTTGAATCAGCCCCAGCATTTT,CASSPAGLNQPQHF
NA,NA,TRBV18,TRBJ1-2,TGTGCCAGCTCACCTAAAGTCGGGCCCAGTGGCTATGGCTACACCTTC,CASSPKVGPSGYGYTF
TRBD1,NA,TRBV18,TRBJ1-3,TGTGCCAGCTCACCACTCGCGAGGGGGCTCGCTGGAAACACCATATATTTT,CASSPLARGLAGNTIYF
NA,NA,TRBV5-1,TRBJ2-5,TGCGCCAGCAGCTTGGGGGCAGGGAAAGAGACCCAGTACTTC,CASSLGAGKETQYF
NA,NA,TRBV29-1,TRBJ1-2,TGCAGCGTTGAGGGGTATCCGAACTATGGCTACACCTTC,CSVEGYPNYGYTF
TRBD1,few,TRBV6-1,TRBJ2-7,TGTGCCAGCAGTGAATTTGAAACAGGGGGTCTGGGGCGGTACTTC,CASSEFETGGLGRYF
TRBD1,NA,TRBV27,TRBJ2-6,TGTGCCAGCAGTTTTCGGACAGGGGGGGACTCTGGGGCCAACGTCCTGACTTTC,CASSFRTGGDSGANVLTF
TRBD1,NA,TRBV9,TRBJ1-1,TGTGCCAGCAGCGTAGGGAGGGGGCGCAACACTGAAGCTTTCTTT,CASSVGRGRNTEAFF
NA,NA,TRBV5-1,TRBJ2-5,TGCGCCAGCAGCTTCTTGGGGAATTTAGAGACCCAGTACTTC,CASSFLGNLETQYF
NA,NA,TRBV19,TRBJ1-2,TGTGCCAGTAGTATAAGGGTGGACTATGGCTACACCTTC,CASSIRVDYGYTF
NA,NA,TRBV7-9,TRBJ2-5,TGTGCCAGCAGCTTAGACAGGTTGGGGGTCCGAGAGACCCAGTACTTC,CASSLDRLGVRETQYF
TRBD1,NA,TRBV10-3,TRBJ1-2,TGTGCCATCAGCAGGGGGAGGGAAAATGGCTACACCTTC,CAISRGRENGYTF
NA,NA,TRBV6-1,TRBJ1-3,TGTGCCAGCCTTGACGATGGCTTATACACCATATATTTT,CASLDDGLYTIYF
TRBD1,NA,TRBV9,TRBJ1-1,TGTGCCAGCAGCGGGTGGACAGGGGCTGAAGCTTTCTTT,CASSGWTGAEAFF
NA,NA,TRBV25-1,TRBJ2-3,TGTGCCAGCACCCTCGGGGCTAGCGGCACAGATACGCAGTATTTT,CASTLGASGTDTQYF
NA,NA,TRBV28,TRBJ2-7,TGTGCCACCGCGACAGTACCCCGCGAGCAGTACTTC,CATATVPREQYF
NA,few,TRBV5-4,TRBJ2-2,TGTGCCAGCAGTAGAGAGGGAGTGGTAGAAGGGGAGCTGTTTTTT,CASSREGVVEGELFF
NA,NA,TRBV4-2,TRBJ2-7,TGTGCCAGCAGCCGAGAGGGTACGAGGGGCGAGCAGTACTTC,CASSREGTRGEQYF
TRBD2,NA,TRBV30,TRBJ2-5,TGTGCCTGGACCTGGGGGACTAGCGGGAGGTGGGAGACCCAGTACTTC,CAWTWGTSGRWETQYF
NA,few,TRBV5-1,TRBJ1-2,TGCGCCAGCAAAAGTTCGGTACAACCCTATGGCTACACCTTC,CASKSSVQPYGYTF
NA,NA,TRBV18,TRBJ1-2,TGTGCCAGCTCACCACCAGGGGCTCATGGCTACACCTTC,CASSPPGAHGYTF
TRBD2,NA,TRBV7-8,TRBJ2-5,TGTGCCAGCAGCCCTAGCGGGAAAAGGGGGACCCAGTACTTC,CASSPSGKRGTQYF
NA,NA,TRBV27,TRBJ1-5,TGTGCCAGCAGTTTATCAGGGATCCAGCCCCAGCATTTT,CASSLSGIQPQHF
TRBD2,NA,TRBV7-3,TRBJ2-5,TGTGCCTCGGCGGGGGGCGATCAAGAGACCCAGTACTTC,CASAGGDQETQYF
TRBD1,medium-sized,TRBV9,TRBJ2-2,TGTGCCAGCAGCGTCACCGGGACAGTAAACACCGGGGAGCTGTTTTTT,CASSVTGTVNTGELFF
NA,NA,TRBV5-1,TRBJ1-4,TGCGCCAGCAGCTTGGGTACAACTAATGAAAAACTGTTTTTT,CASSLGTTNEKLFF
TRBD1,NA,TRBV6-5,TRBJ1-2,TGTGCCAGCAGTTTGCAGGGGGCGCAGGGCTACACCTTC,CASSLQGAQGYTF
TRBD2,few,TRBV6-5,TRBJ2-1,TGTGCCAGCAGTTACCTTAGCGGGAGCTCCTACAATGAGCAGTTCTTC,CASSYLSGSSYNEQFF
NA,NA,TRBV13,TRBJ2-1,TGTGCCAGCAGCTTAGGATTAGGGCAGGTTTACGGGAATGAGCAGTTCTTC,CASSLGLGQVYGNEQFF
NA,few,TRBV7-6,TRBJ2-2,TGTGCCAGCAGCCCTTTCGGGGGAGCCACCGGGGAGCTGTTTTTT,CASSPFGGATGELFF
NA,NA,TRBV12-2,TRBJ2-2,TGTGCAAGTCGCCCAGGGGCGGACAGCCCGAACACCGGGGAGCTGTTTTTT,CASRPGADSPNTGELFF
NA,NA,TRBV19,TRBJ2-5,TGTGCCAGTAGTATAGATCGAGCAGGCAGGGAAGAGACCCAGTACTTC,CASSIDRAGREETQYF
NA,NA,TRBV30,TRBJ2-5,TGTGCCTGGAGTGTACTAGGGGAGACCCAGTACTTC,CAWSVLGETQYF
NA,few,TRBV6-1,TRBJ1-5,TGTGCCAGCAGTGAATGGGGGGAAGATCAGCCCCAGCATTTT,CASSEWGEDQPQHF
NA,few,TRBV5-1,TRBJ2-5,TGCGCCAGCAGCTTAAGGGGAGAGACCCAGTACTTC,CASSLRGETQYF
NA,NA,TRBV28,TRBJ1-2,TGTGCCAGCAGTTTAGGCGTTCTCAGCTATGGCTACACCTTC,CASSLGVLSYGYTF
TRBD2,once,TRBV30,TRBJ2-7,TGTGCCTTCCGGGGCTGGACTAGCGGACCCTACGAGCAGTACTTC,CAFRGWTSGPYEQYF
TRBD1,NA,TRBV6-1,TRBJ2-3,TGTGCCAGCAAGCCTGGACAGGGGGCACCAGATACGCAGTATTTT,CASKPGQGAPDTQYF
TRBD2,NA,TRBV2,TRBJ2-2,TGTGCCAGCAGCTCCGCTAGCGGGGTGAACACCGGGGAGCTGTTTTTT,CASSSASGVNTGELFF
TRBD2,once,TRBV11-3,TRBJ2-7,TGTGCCAGCAGCTTACGCCCTACTAGCGGATACGAGCAGTACTTC,CASSLRPTSGYEQYF
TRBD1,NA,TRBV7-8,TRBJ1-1,TGTGCCAGCAGCCCGGGACAGCTGAACACTGAAGCTTTCTTT,CASSPGQLNTEAFF
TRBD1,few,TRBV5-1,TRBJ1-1,TGCGCCAGCAGCTTGGGTCACCGGACAGGGGAGAGGAACACTGAAGCTTTCTTT,CASSLGHRTGERNTEAFF
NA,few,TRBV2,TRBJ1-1,TGTGCCAGCAGTGGCACAGGGATAGTGAACACTGAAGCTTTCTTT,CASSGTGIVNTEAFF
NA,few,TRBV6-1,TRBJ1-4,TGTGCCAGCAGTGAAGGGTCCCGGGGGGTTGAAAAACTGTTTTTT,CASSEGSRGVEKLFF
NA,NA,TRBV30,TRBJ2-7,TGTGCCTGGAGGATGACAGGGAGGGAATACGAGCAGTACTTC,CAWRMTGREYEQYF
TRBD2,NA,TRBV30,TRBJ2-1,TGTGCCTGGACTAGCGGGCTGAGCTCCTACAATGAGCAGTTCTTC,CAWTSGLSSYNEQFF
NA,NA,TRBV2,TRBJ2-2,TGTGCCAGCAGTGGTAGTTCGAAGCAGACCGGGGAGCTGTTTTTT,CASSGSSKQTGELFF
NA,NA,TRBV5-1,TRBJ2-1,TGCGCCAGCAGCTTGGCGGCCGCGTCCAATGAGCAGTTCTTC,CASSLAAASNEQFF
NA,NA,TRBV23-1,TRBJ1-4,TGCGCCAGCAGTCAAGGCGTCCGGGACGGTAATGAAAAACTGTTTTTT,CASSQGVRDGNEKLFF
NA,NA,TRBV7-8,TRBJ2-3,TGTGCCAGCAGCTTAGTCGGCGGGGTCTACACAGATACGCAGTATTTT,CASSLVGGVYTDTQYF
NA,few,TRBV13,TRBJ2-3,TGTGCCAGCAGCTTAACAACAGATACGCAGTATTTT,CASSLTTDTQYF
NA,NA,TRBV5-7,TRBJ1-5,TGTGCCAGCAGCCTCAGACAGGATAGCAATCAGCCCCAGCATTTT,CASSLRQDSNQPQHF
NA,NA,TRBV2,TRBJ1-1,TGTGCCAGCAGCGGAGACAGACCTGAAGCTTTCTTT,CASSGDRPEAFF
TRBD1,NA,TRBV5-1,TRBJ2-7,TGCGCCAGCAGCTTGGGACAGGGGGCCTACGAGCAGTACTTC,CASSLGQGAYEQYF